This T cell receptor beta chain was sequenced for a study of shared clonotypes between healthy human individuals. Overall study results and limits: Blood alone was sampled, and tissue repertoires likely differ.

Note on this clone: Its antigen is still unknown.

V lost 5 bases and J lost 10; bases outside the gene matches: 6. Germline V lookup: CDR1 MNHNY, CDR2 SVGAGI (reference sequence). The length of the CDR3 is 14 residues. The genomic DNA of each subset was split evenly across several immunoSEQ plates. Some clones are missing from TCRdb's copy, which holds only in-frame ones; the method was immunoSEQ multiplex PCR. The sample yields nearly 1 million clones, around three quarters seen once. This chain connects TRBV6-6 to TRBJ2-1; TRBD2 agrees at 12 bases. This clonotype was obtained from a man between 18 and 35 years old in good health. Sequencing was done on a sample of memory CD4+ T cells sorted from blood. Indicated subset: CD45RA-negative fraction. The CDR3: CASSLAGGPGEQFF. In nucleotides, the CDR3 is TGTGCCAGCAGTCTAGCGGGAGGGCCCGGGGAGCAGTTCTTC.